This T cell receptor (beta chain) was sequenced during a study of control samples from healthy donors and cancer patients. The CDR3 totals 15 residues. Germline CDR1 reads SGHTS; CDR2 reads YDEGEE. V was cut by 2 bases and J by 0 bases, with 12 bases left in between. Sequenced by immunoSEQ multiplex PCR; TCRdb stores in-frame clones only, minus some. The sample contains 100,000 to 150,000 clones, about 93% of which appear only once. The specimen sequenced was blood. This chain connects TRBV5-8 to TRBJ2-7, with D hard to call. The clonotype originates from a man aged 18 to 30 in good health. CDR3 DNA sequence: TGTGCCAGCAGCTTAGGACGGTCATTCTCCTACGAGCAGTACGTC. It specifies CASSLGRSFSYEQYV.